This TCR beta chain came from a study of blood T cell repertoires in COVID-19. This CDR3 spans 14 amino acids. Germline V gene lookup returns CDR1 MNHEY and CDR2 SMNVEV (reference sequence). Trimming removed 3 bases from V and 1 base from J, with 9 bases in between. Per the study methods: Reference gene primer amplification in the assay estimated nucleated cell counts. Here immunoSEQ multiplex PCR was the method, and the copy in TCRdb shows in-frame clones only, minus some. V and J calls and clone size are as listed in that table; D and trimming were resolved from the DNA. The repertoire has about 320,000 clones, roughly 85% of them found once; the top ten carry around 7.8%.

V gene TRBV27 combines with J gene TRBJ1-1; D is possibly TRBD1 (6 bases). The sequenced material came from peripheral blood. This clonotype originated in a human donor in a cohort sampled during active COVID-19. The CDR3 protein is CASSFRGGNTEAFF. Written as DNA, the CDR3 is TGTGCCAGCAGTTTCAGGGGCGGGAACACTGAAGCTTTCTTT.